These 21 T cell receptor beta chains originate from one sample sequenced in a study of T-cell reconstitution after alpha-beta-depleted transplantation in children. Preparation of the TCRbeta library was carried out with unique molecular identifiers. In TCRdb, the PCR reads were re-called with MiXCR into one record per CDR3 protein. The sample includes 750,000 to 950,000 distinct CDR3 sequences, roughly 15% seen only once; the top ten take under 6%. The sequences come from PBMCs, mostly from graft donor cells, collected 360 days after TCRalphabeta/CD19-depleted stem cell transplant. Source of these receptors: a male patient aged 10-17 years who had a stem cell transplant for acute lymphoblastic leukemia, so the T cells may come from the graft donor.

The rearrangement links TRBV19 to TRBJ2-6, with 10 bases fitting TRBD1. V was pared by 6 bases and J by 0 bases, with 2 bases of the junction left unmatched. From germline, CDR1 is LNHDA and CDR2 SQIVND (reference sequence). This CDR3 has 16 residues. The CDR3 loop reads CASRRTGGSGANVLTF. CDR3 DNA sequence: TGTGCCAGTAGAAGGACAGGGGGCTCTGGGGCCAACGTCCTGACTTTC.

This rearrangement joins TRBV5-6 to TRBJ1-1; D not resolved. Trimming cost V 4 bases and J 4 bases, with 23 bases left between them. Per germline, CDR1 SGHDT and CDR2 YYEEEE. CDR3 length: 17 residues. The CDR3 is CASSLQAAWVTRTEAFF. Here the CDR3 DNA reads TGTGCCAGCAGCCTGCAGGCGGCTTGGGTAACGCGCACTGAAGCTTTCTTT.

This clonotype was counted between two and nine times. The junction departs from the called germline gene at one end, perhaps through a read error. The V gene is TRBV5-1, the J gene TRBJ1-1; a possible D gene is TRBD1 (5 bases). CDR1 SGHRS and CDR2 YFSETQ come from the germline V gene. This CDR3 has 15 amino acids. The CDR3 spells CASRTTPAGNPEAFF. CDR3 DNA: TGCGCCAGCAGAACGACTCCTGCAGGGAACCCTGAAGCTTTCTTT.

This clonotype was recorded a few times. The CDR3 DNA reads TGTGCCAGTAGCGGGACAGGGGAAGGGAGGTACGAGCAGTACTTC. Amino acid sequence: CASSGTGEGRYEQYF. The V call is TRBV28, the J call TRBJ2-7; 10 bases are a match to TRBD1. Per the germline V gene, CDR1 is MDHEN and CDR2 is SYDVKM. The CDR3 runs to 15 residues. V shed 9 bases and J 4 bases; nucleotides not matched to a gene: 12. Filled out from reference TRBV28 and TRBJ2-7, the complete variable domain reads DVKVTQSSRYLVKRTGEKVFLECVQDMDHENMFWYRQDPGLGLRLIYFSYDVKMKEKGDIPEGYSVSREKKERFSLILESASTNQTSMYLCASSGTGEGRYEQYFGPGTRLTVT.

V gene TRBV20-1 combines with J gene TRBJ2-2; 7 bases line up with TRBD2. The junction had 17 bases not matched to a gene; V was cut back by 4 bases and J by 9 bases. Germline V gives CDR1 DFQATT, CDR2 SNEGSKA (reference sequence). This CDR3 has 16 amino acids. As DNA, the CDR3 is TGCAGTGCTACCCGACAACGGACTAGTAAGGTGCGGGAGCTGTTTTTT. Translating it yields CSATRQRTSKVRELFF.

This clonotype has a handful of counts. This chain joins TRBV29-1 and TRBJ1-4, with 9 positions matching TRBD1. The germline CDR1 and CDR2 sequences are SQVTM and ANQGSEA. The CDR3 length is 13 residues. After removal of 7 bases from V and 12 bases from J, the junction contained 12 bases not matched to a gene. CDR3 loop: CSASGTGTYQLFF. The CDR3 bases are TGCAGCGCGTCCGGGACAGGGACGTATCAACTGTTTTTT.

Ten or more counts support this clonotype. V usage is TRBV5-1 and J usage is TRBJ2-7; D is perhaps TRBD1 (7 bases). The germline gives CDR1 SGHRS, CDR2 YFSETQ. The V end lost 5 bases, the J end lost 5 bases, and 14 bases lay between the germline ends. The CDR3 is made up of 13 amino acids. The CDR3 nucleotides are TGCGCCAGCAGGGCCCAGGGGGAGGACGAGCAGTACTTC. Protein: CASRAQGEDEQYF.

The rearrangement uses TRBV15 and TRBJ1-2; 12 bases are shared with TRBD1. Per the germline V gene, CDR1 is LNHNV and CDR2 is YYDKDF (reference sequence). The CDR3 consists of 18 residues. Trimming took 0 bases from V and 7 from J; bases not matched to a gene: 12. The CDR3 DNA reads as TGTGCCACCAGCAGAGATCAATCCGGGACAGGGGGCGAGCGTGGCTACACCTTC. Protein sequence: CATSRDQSGTGGERGYTF.

This clonotype was counted at least ten times. J is TRBJ2-2 and V is TRBV12-3 or TRBV12-4, with 7 bases aligning to TRBD2. The CDR3 totals 15 residues. V shed 5 bases, J shed 1 base, and the junction held 4 bases outside the gene matches. The CDR3 spells CASSGGTMNTGELFF. The CDR3 DNA follows: TGTGCCAGCAGTGGCGGGACTATGAACACCGGGGAGCTGTTTTTT.

CDR3 nucleotide sequence: TGTGCCAGCAGTTATTTTGCAGGGAACTATGGCTACACCTTC. Encoded protein: CASSYFAGNYGYTF. This chain uses TRBV6-5 with TRBJ1-2; tentative D call: TRBD1 (5 bases). Trimming took off 3 bases at V and 2 bases at J, with 10 bases between the two ends. CDR1 is MNHEY and CDR2 is SVGAGI in the germline V gene. The CDR3 sequence is 14 residues long.

The CDR3: CAISESSSGPYEQYF. The CDR3 DNA follows: TGTGCCATCAGTGAGTCGTCTAGCGGCCCCTACGAGCAGTACTTC. The chain is built from TRBV10-3 and TRBJ2-7; 7 bases line up with TRBD2. This CDR3 comprises 15 residues. The V gene end was trimmed by 0 bases and the J gene end by 2 bases; junction bases not matched to a gene: 4. The germline gives CDR1 ENHRY, CDR2 SYGVKD.

This clonotype occurred many times. This chain's CDR3 is CSVGPHSNTGELFF. CDR3 sequence (DNA): TGCAGCGTTGGGCCGCATTCGAACACCGGGGAGCTGTTTTTT. V usage is TRBV29-1 and J usage is TRBJ2-2; D call uncertain. The germline V gene has CDR1 SQVTM and CDR2 ANQGSEA. Trimming stripped 4 bases from V and 0 bases from J, with 9 bases between. The length of the CDR3 is 14 residues.

There are a few counts of this clonotype. The rearrangement uses TRBV11-2 and TRBJ2-5, with 7 bases aligning to TRBD2. CDR3 length: 16 amino acids. Per the germline V gene, CDR1 is SGHAT and CDR2 is FQNNGV. The junction had 10 bases not matched to a gene; V was cut back by 4 bases and J by 2 bases. The CDR3 nucleotides are TGTGCCAGCAGCTCGTTCGGCGGGAGCCAGCAAGAGACCCAGTACTTC. It encodes CASSSFGGSQQETQYF.

The chain employs TRBV29-1 and TRBJ2-2, with 7 bases identical to TRBD2. V trimming: 8 bases; J trimming: 2 bases; junction bases outside the gene matches: 5. This CDR3 is 13 amino acids long. Germline lookup yields CDR1 SQVTM and CDR2 ANQGSEA. CDR3 DNA: TGCAGCTTCCTAGCGGAAAACACCGGGGAGCTGTTTTTT. Protein sequence: CSFLAENTGELFF.

J is TRBJ2-1 and V is TRBV11-2; D is undetermined. The CDR3 totals 11 residues. Germline-derived CDR1 and CDR2 are SGHAT and FQNNGV. The V and J ends lost 4 bases and 9 bases respectively, with 7 bases between them. DNA for the CDR3: TGTGCCAGCAGCTGGACGGGTGAGCAGTTCTTC. Encoded protein: CASSWTGEQFF.

This clonotype has more than one count but fewer than ten. The gene calls are TRBV13 and TRBJ2-3, with 7 bases aligning to TRBD2. This CDR3 is 16 amino acids long. After removal of 5 bases from V and 3 bases from J, the junction contained 11 bases not matched to a gene. Germline CDR1 reads PRHDT; CDR2 reads FYEKMQ (reference sequence). This CDR3 is CASSQVSGGPTDTQYF. For the CDR3, the DNA is TGTGCCAGCAGCCAGGTTTCGGGAGGACCGACAGATACGCAGTATTTT.

This clonotype occurred a few times. The CDR3 nucleotides are TGTGCCAGCAGTACAGGGGGCAACGAGCAGTACTTC. Amino acids: CASSTGGNEQYF. The chain recombines TRBV25-1 with TRBJ2-7, with 9 nucleotides matching TRBD1. The CDR3 totals 12 residues. V was clipped by 5 bases and J by 5 bases; unmatched bases: 1. Germline V lookup: CDR1 MGHDK, CDR2 SYGVNS.

In this sample, this clonotype turned up a few times. The CDR3 loop is CASSQQYRVRGNTEAFF. The CDR3, as DNA: TGTGCCAGCAGCCAACAATACAGGGTGCGCGGGAACACTGAAGCTTTCTTT. The V and J genes are TRBV14 and TRBJ1-1; perhaps TRBD1 as D (6 bases). The CDR3 contains 17 residues. The ends were cut back, 2 bases at V and 1 base at J, with 17 bases in the middle. Germline V gives CDR1 SGHDN, CDR2 FVKESK. Using reference TRBV14 and TRBJ1-1 for the parts outside the CDR3, the full variable domain is EAGVTQFPSHSVIEKGQTVTLRCDPISGHDNLYWYRRVMGKEIKFLLHFVKESKQDESGMPNNRFLAERTGGTYSTLKVQPAELEDSGVYFCASSQQYRVRGNTEAFFGQGTRLTVV.

The chain uses TRBV11-2 and TRBJ2-4; 7 nucleotides agree with TRBD2. The length of the CDR3 is 16 residues. Trimming cost V 7 bases and J 0 bases; bases outside gene matches: 9. Per germline, CDR1 SGHAT and CDR2 FQNNGV. In DNA form, the CDR3 reads TGTGCCAGCACCTCACTAGCGCAGCTAGCCAAAAACATTCAGTACTTC. Its protein is CASTSLAQLAKNIQYF.

This clonotype was detected a few times. The rearrangement links TRBV7-3 to TRBJ2-1; TRBD2 matches at 12 bases. Trimming at V came to 5 bases and at J to 4 bases, leaving 3 bases not matched to a gene. The CDR3 is 15 residues long. Germline V gene data show CDR1 as SGHTA and CDR2 as FQGTGA. The CDR3: CASSTLAGGYNEQFF. Written as DNA, the CDR3 is TGTGCCAGCAGCACTCTAGCGGGAGGGTACAATGAGCAGTTCTTC.

The gene calls are TRBV24-1 and TRBJ1-5; D call uncertain. Germline loops: CDR1 KGHDR, CDR2 SFDVKD. The CDR3 covers 17 residues. V lost 4 bases, J lost 3 bases, and 18 bases lay in between. The CDR3: CATSDSRFGSLNQPQHF. The CDR3 DNA is TGTGCCACCAGTGACTCCCGCTTTGGGTCCCTCAATCAGCCCCAGCATTTT.